This entry describes one TCR beta chain. The participants were between about 18 and 90 years old and came from about two dozen US areas. Clinical history reported by participants formed the basis on which cohorts were assigned. The data originate from a study of blood T cell repertoires in COVID-19. Study-level information: There were acute and convalescent COVID-19 samples, and they came from the United States, Italy and Spain. In each case, the material was cDNA or gDNA derived from T cells, B-cell-depleted T cells, or PBMCs.

V was pared by 3 bases and J by 1 base, with 8 bases between. The germline CDR1 and CDR2 sequences are LGHNT and FRNRAP. The CDR3 runs 14 residues. Sequencing was performed with immunoSEQ multiplex PCR; in TCRdb, only in-frame clones are kept and a portion is missing. Among about 130,000 clones listed, about 86% were seen once. The V and J genes are TRBV12-5 and TRBJ2-3, with D hard to call. The sequence was obtained from a woman aged 45-65 years who had recovered from COVID-19. The sequencing sample was made of PBMCs or T cells enriched from blood (not recorded which). The CDR3 bases are TGTGCTAGTGGTTTCGGTCAGGGCACAGATACGCAGTATTTT. It encodes CASGFGQGTDTQYF.